This TCR beta chain originates from a study of T-cell memory formation after mild COVID-19. Study-level points and caveats: Clones which contracted sat mainly in CM and EM if CD4+, and in EMRA if CD8+. Pre-infection memory carried some responding clones, suggesting that cross-reactive memory joined.

This clonotype appeared once. Antigen unknown. The CDR3 loop spans 9 amino acids. Trimming took 6 bases from V and 3 from J, leaving 1 base between them. Germline V gene sequence: CDR1 SGHKS, CDR2 YYEKEE (reference sequence). From 5'RACE with constant-segment primers came TCR alpha and TCR beta cDNA libraries that carried sample barcodes and UMIs. One entry per CDR3 protein results from TCRdb running MiXCR on the 5' RACE reads. The profile shows about 100,000 distinct CDR3 sequences, roughly a sixth of them singletons. The chain uses TRBV5-5 and TRBJ2-7; D gene uncertain. Sequenced input: PBMCs or a T cell subset sorted from them (not recorded which). The origin of this receptor is a man aged 18 to 30 who had mild COVID-19 (a few samples of this study predate the infection). Cell type and time point are not known. The CDR3 DNA sequence: TGTGCCAGCATCTACGAGCAGTACGTC. This gives the protein CASIYEQYV.